This T cell receptor beta chain was captured by sequencing in a study of T cells in Graves' hyperthyroidism and ophthalmopathy. Notes on the study in general: The model forecast ophthalmopathy, anticipating it by a median roughly 6 months before onset.

Germline V lookup: CDR1 ENHRY, CDR2 SYGVKD. Trimming stripped 6 bases from V and 6 bases from J, with 20 bases between. The length of the CDR3 is 15 residues. The table lists this clonotype with a few counts. What it binds is not known. Diagnoses used clinical symptoms, serum thyroxine and TRAb, thyroid ultrasound and orbital computed tomography. RNA transcripts served as the template for amplifying TCR beta CDR3 regions. The HTBI set primed first-round TCR CDR3 RT-PCR. TCRdb re-called the multiplex PCR reads with MiXCR, one entry per CDR3 protein. Of about 570,000 distinct CDR3 sequences in the sample, about 45% were seen once.

The chain recombines TRBV10-3 with TRBJ1-1; D not certain. The origin of this receptor is an adult woman with Graves' disease, either hyperthyroidism or ophthalmopathy (not recorded which). Sequenced input: peripheral blood or thyroid tissue (not recorded which). The CDR3 nucleotides read TGTGCCATCAGGGATGAAGTAGGGAAGACTGCTGAAGCTTTCTTT. It encodes CAIRDEVGKTAEAFF.